This TCR beta chain is drawn from a study of T-cell memory formation after mild COVID-19. Using constant-segment primers, 5'RACE produced TCR alpha and TCR beta cDNA libraries carrying sample barcodes and UMIs. MiXCR, run by TCRdb on the 5' RACE reads, gives a single entry per CDR3 protein. The sample lists some 350,000 distinct CDR3 sequences, under 15% occurring once. Points from the study as a whole: The authors did not confirm SARS-CoV-2 specificity of second-wave clones peaking day 37. Shrinking CD4+ clones were chiefly CM and EM; CD8+ ones were chiefly EMRA.

This clonotype turned up a few times. Its target is unknown. CDR3 length equals 14 residues. Germline V lookup: CDR1 MNHEY, CDR2 SVGEGT. V was trimmed by 2 bases and J by 0 bases, leaving 7 bases between them. The chain carries TRBV6-2 or TRBV6-3 and TRBJ2-5, with D hard to call. The sequenced material came from PBMCs or a T cell subset sorted from them (not recorded which). This clonotype originated in a young man who had mild COVID-19 (a few samples of this study predate the infection). Cell type and time point are not known. CDR3 DNA sequence: TGTGCCAGCAGTTACACTTCGTACCAAGAGACCCAGTACTTC. It encodes CASSYTSYQETQYF.